The TCR beta chain described here comes from a study of T cell repertoires in cytomegalovirus infection. Study background: Newly reported HLA-C-restricted and thoroughly characterized HLA-B-restricted CMV epitopes were employed.

This clonotype is categorized as medium-sized. As yet, its antigen is unknown. TCRdb re-derived calls from the reads in MiXCR, one entry per CDR3 protein. The table lists 160,000 or so distinct CDR3 sequences, roughly 21% of them singletons. Source: CD8+ T cells from cultured PBMCs, taken from culture after CMV antigen stimulation. This TCR was recovered from a human donor in good health (CMV status not recorded). Some clones in this sample may be carry-over from other donors' samples.

CDR3 loop: CASRLTEEAFF. For the CDR3, the DNA is TGTGCCAGCAGACTAACAGAAGAAGCTTTCTTT. V gene TRBV12-3 or TRBV12-4 combines with J gene TRBJ1-1; D remains unclear. This CDR3 has 11 amino acids. V was shortened by 6 bases and J by 8 bases, with 10 bases between the two germline ends.